These T cell receptor beta chains were read from a single sample in a study of siplizumab effects on memory and regulatory T cells. Measured with immunoSEQ multiplex PCR; TCRdb has only the in-frame clones, and not every one. This repertoire shows more than 95,000 clones, more than 85% found once; its top ten account for around 0.3%. Sequencing was performed on CD4+ T cells sorted from blood. The receptors were gathered from a human donor in good health. Each CDR3 is given with its conserved first and last residue. Fields, in order: J gene, clone size, D gene, V gene, CDR3 protein, CDR3 DNA. D genes are given only for firm matches. Clone size appears in some rows only: once, few, many, or a class for an expanded clone.

>TRBJ2-2|few|-|TRBV6-1
CASRYYTGELFF
TGTGCCAGCAGGTACTACACCGGGGAGCTGTTTTTT
>TRBJ1-2|once|-|TRBV9
CASSVASRDYGYTF
TGTGCCAGCAGCGTAGCATCCAGGGACTATGGCTACACCTTC
>TRBJ2-3|-|TRBD2|TRBV6-6
CASSYGGADTQYF
TGTGCCAGCAGTTACGGGGGGGCAGATACGCAGTATTTT
>TRBJ1-5|-|TRBD1|TRBV6-1
CASRQNRGSGQPQHF
TGTGCCAGCAGACAAAACAGGGGTTCCGGTCAGCCCCAGCATTTT
>TRBJ2-2|-|-|TRBV29-1
CSGGEGRTGELFF
TGCAGTGGAGGAGAAGGGAGGACCGGGGAGCTGTTTTTT
>TRBJ2-5|-|TRBD2|TRBV6-6
CASSYLAGAQETQYF
TGTGCCAGCAGTTACCTAGCGGGTGCCCAAGAGACCCAGTACTTC
>TRBJ1-1|-|-|TRBV7-9
CASSSSSDTEAFF
TGTGCCAGCAGCTCCTCGTCGGACACTGAAGCTTTCTTT
>TRBJ1-5|-|-|TRBV27
CASSSPVRNQPQHF
TGTGCCAGCAGTTCCCCGGTCCGCAATCAGCCCCAGCATTTT
>TRBJ1-1|-|-|TRBV7-2
CASSLKAGRTEAFF
TGTGCCAGCAGCTTAAAAGCAGGACGGACTGAAGCTTTCTTT
>TRBJ2-3|-|-|TRBV11-2
CASSGVLAEEDTDTQYF
TGTGCCAGCAGCGGGGTTTTAGCGGAAGAGGATACAGATACGCAGTATTTT
>TRBJ2-2|-|-|TRBV7-9
CASSSPVGELFF
TGTGCCAGCAGCTCACCTGTCGGGGAGCTGTTTTTT
>TRBJ2-2|-|-|TRBV27
CASSFWQGTNTGELFF
TGTGCCAGCAGTTTTTGGCAGGGCACGAACACCGGGGAGCTGTTTTTT
>TRBJ2-7|-|TRBD1|TRBV5-1
CASSSEGQGNEQYF
TGCGCCAGCAGCTCGGAGGGACAGGGTAACGAGCAGTACTTC
>TRBJ1-2|-|-|TRBV30
CAWRRAGRSYGYTF
TGTGCCTGGAGGCGGGCGGGCAGGAGCTATGGCTACACCTTC
>TRBJ2-2|-|-|TRBV12-5
CASAPWAGELFF
TGTGCTAGTGCTCCCTGGGCCGGGGAGCTGTTTTTT
>TRBJ2-1|-|TRBD1|TRBV29-1
CSVERGLGNEQFF
TGCAGCGTTGAAAGGGGGCTCGGGAATGAGCAGTTCTTC
>TRBJ1-4|once|-|TRBV6-6
CASRYPGFNEKLFF
TGTGCCAGCAGGTACCCTGGGTTTAATGAAAAACTGTTTTTT
>TRBJ1-1|-|TRBD1|TRBV6-5
CASSYWTGTGLTEAFF
TGTGCCAGCAGTTACTGGACAGGGACGGGACTCACTGAAGCTTTCTTT
>TRBJ1-1|-|TRBD1|TRBV7-9
CASSSRDRGTEAFF
TGTGCCAGCAGCAGCCGGGACAGGGGCACTGAAGCTTTCTTT
>TRBJ2-1|once|TRBD2|TRBV2
CASSGGGNEQFF
TGTGCCAGCAGTGGGGGGGGCAATGAGCAGTTCTTC
>TRBJ1-5|-|-|TRBV5-6
CASSFSGGQPQHF
TGTGCCAGCAGCTTCAGTGGTGGTCAGCCCCAGCATTTT
>TRBJ2-5|-|TRBD1|TRBV12-5
CASARDRETQYF
TGTGCTAGTGCCCGGGACAGAGAGACCCAGTACTTC
>TRBJ2-5|-|-|TRBV5-1
CASSRLGGQETQYF
TGCGCCAGCAGTCGTCTGGGGGGCCAAGAGACCCAGTACTTC
>TRBJ2-3|-|-|TRBV9
CASSDTSTDTQYF
TGTGCCAGCAGCGACACTAGCACAGATACGCAGTATTTT
>TRBJ1-1|-|-|TRBV20-1
CSAEASRGLLF
TGCAGTGCTGAGGCCTCTCGGGGCCTTCTCTTT
>TRBJ1-1|-|-|TRBV29-1
CSGDRWGGTEAFF
TGCAGCGGCGACCGTTGGGGCGGCACTGAAGCTTTCTTT
>TRBJ1-2|-|-|TRBV15
CATSRLGEYGYTF
TGTGCCACCAGCAGATTGGGGGAGTATGGCTACACCTTC
>TRBJ2-5|-|-|TRBV5-5
CASSRTGYETQYF
TGTGCCAGCAGCAGAACAGGGTATGAGACCCAGTACTTC
>TRBJ2-5|-|-|TRBV7-3
CASSFGGRGRETQYF
TGTGCCAGCAGCTTTGGGGGCCGAGGGAGAGAGACCCAGTACTTC
>TRBJ1-2|-|-|TRBV2
CASSEMGRVAYGYTF
TGTGCCAGCAGTGAGATGGGGCGTGTAGCCTATGGCTACACCTTC
>TRBJ2-2|once|TRBD1|TRBV15
CATRGTGNTGELFF
TGTGCCACCAGGGGGACAGGGAACACCGGGGAGCTGTTTTTT
>TRBJ1-6|-|-|TRBV6-1
CASSVSENSPLHF
TGTGCCAGCAGTGTGTCAGAAAATTCACCCCTCCACTTT
>TRBJ2-5|-|TRBD1|TRBV5-6
CASSNGQGGETQYF
TGTGCCAGCAGCAACGGACAGGGAGGAGAGACCCAGTACTTC
>TRBJ2-7|-|-|TRBV6-1
CASRPRTFSSYEQYF
TGTGCCAGCAGGCCAAGGACATTTAGCTCCTACGAGCAGTACTTC
>TRBJ1-5|-|TRBD1|TRBV6-6
CASSYQGASNQPQHF
TGTGCCAGCAGTTACCAGGGGGCCAGCAATCAGCCCCAGCATTTT